These T cell receptor beta chains were read from a single sample in a study of blood T cell repertoires in COVID-19. The protocol was immunoSEQ multiplex PCR, while the TCRdb copy is restricted to in-frame clones and leaves out a portion. This sample has a few hundred thousand clones, with roughly 87% found just once. The sequenced sample consisted of PBMCs or T cells enriched from blood (not recorded which). The receptor source for this set is a woman aged 25 to 39 who had recovered from COVID-19. The CDR3 runs from the conserved cysteine through the conserved F or W. Fields, in order: clone size, V gene, J gene, D gene, CDR3 protein, CDR3 DNA. D genes are given only for firm matches. The size field is filled for only some rows; it gives once, few, many or a size class.

abundance: once
v_gene: TRBV9
j_gene: TRBJ1-2
d_gene: -
CDR3aa: CASSVVNRVTDYGYTF
CDR3nt: TGTGCCAGCAGCGTAGTTAACAGGGTCACAGACTATGGCTACACCTTC

abundance: -
v_gene: TRBV4-1
j_gene: TRBJ2-1
d_gene: TRBD2
CDR3aa: CASSQGTSGFNEQFF
CDR3nt: TGCGCCAGCAGCCAAGGGACTAGCGGGTTCAATGAGCAGTTCTTC

abundance: -
v_gene: TRBV4-1
j_gene: TRBJ1-2
d_gene: -
CDR3aa: CASSQGLDYGYTF
CDR3nt: TGCGCCAGCAGCCAAGGTCTAGACTATGGCTACACCTTC

abundance: -
v_gene: TRBV5-4
j_gene: TRBJ2-1
d_gene: TRBD2
CDR3aa: CASSWPRGREVHNEQFF
CDR3nt: TGTGCCAGCAGCTGGCCCCGGGGGCGGGAGGTCCATAATGAGCAGTTCTTC

abundance: few
v_gene: TRBV15
j_gene: TRBJ1-5
d_gene: -
CDR3aa: CATSSGVRNWAQHF
CDR3nt: TGTGCCACCAGCTCAGGGGTCCGAAACTGGGCCCAGCATTTT

abundance: -
v_gene: TRBV11-3
j_gene: TRBJ1-1
d_gene: TRBD1
CDR3aa: CASSLDPDRARGLNTEAFF
CDR3nt: TGTGCCAGCAGCTTAGATCCTGACAGGGCGAGGGGATTGAACACTGAAGCTTTCTTT

abundance: -
v_gene: TRBV5-1
j_gene: TRBJ2-3
d_gene: -
CDR3aa: CATRLGGGDTQYF
CDR3nt: TGCGCCACCCGCCTTGGTGGGGGGGATACGCAGTATTTT

abundance: once
v_gene: TRBV24-1
j_gene: TRBJ1-6
d_gene: -
CDR3aa: CATSDLSPRQEYNSPLHF
CDR3nt: TGTGCCACCAGTGATTTGTCCCCCCGACAGGAGTATAATTCACCCCTCCACTTT

abundance: -
v_gene: TRBV27
j_gene: TRBJ1-1
d_gene: -
CDR3aa: CASSTTGLTEAFF
CDR3nt: TGTGCCAGCAGTACAACAGGGCTCACTGAAGCTTTCTTT

abundance: -
v_gene: TRBV7-9
j_gene: TRBJ1-2
d_gene: -
CDR3aa: CASSPLPEAYGYTF
CDR3nt: TGTGCCAGCAGCCCCCTACCTGAGGCCTATGGCTACACCTTC

abundance: -
v_gene: TRBV7-6
j_gene: TRBJ2-1
d_gene: TRBD2
CDR3aa: CASSPTTLGLAGGPFRYNEQFF
CDR3nt: TGTGCCAGCAGCCCCACAACCCTCGGACTGGCGGGAGGGCCATTTCGATACAATGAGCAGTTCTTC

abundance: -
v_gene: TRBV6-6
j_gene: TRBJ2-2
d_gene: -
CDR3aa: CASSRGSLSQGGGTGELFF
CDR3nt: TGTGCCAGCAGCCGAGGAAGTCTTTCCCAGGGGGGAGGCACCGGGGAGCTGTTTTTT

abundance: -
v_gene: TRBV10-1
j_gene: TRBJ1-1
d_gene: TRBD1
CDR3aa: CASSGRDRGQHTEAFF
CDR3nt: TGCGCCAGCTCCGGAAGGGACAGGGGGCAGCACACTGAAGCTTTCTTT

abundance: -
v_gene: TRBV5-4
j_gene: TRBJ2-7
d_gene: TRBD1
CDR3aa: CASSSGQGPQYEQYF
CDR3nt: TGTGCCAGCAGCTCAGGACAGGGCCCCCAGTACGAGCAGTACTTC

abundance: -
v_gene: TRBV3-1/TRBV3-2
j_gene: TRBJ1-1
d_gene: TRBD1
CDR3aa: CASSQDTGEINTEAFF
CDR3nt: TGTGCCAGCAGCCAAGATACAGGGGAGATAAACACTGAAGCTTTCTTT

abundance: -
v_gene: TRBV27
j_gene: TRBJ2-7
d_gene: -
CDR3aa: CASSFFGGHEQYF
CDR3nt: TGTGCCAGCAGTTTCTTCGGCGGCCACGAGCAGTACTTC

abundance: few
v_gene: TRBV10-1
j_gene: TRBJ1-2
d_gene: -
CDR3aa: CASSEVMSIYGYTF
CDR3nt: TGCGCCAGCAGTGAAGTAATGAGTATTTATGGCTACACCTTC

abundance: -
v_gene: TRBV4-1
j_gene: TRBJ2-7
d_gene: TRBD1
CDR3aa: CASSPPGGYEQYF
CDR3nt: TGCGCCAGCAGCCCGCCAGGGGGATACGAGCAGTACTTC

abundance: -
v_gene: TRBV3-1/TRBV3-2
j_gene: TRBJ1-6
d_gene: TRBD1
CDR3aa: CASSHLTGMGSPLHF
CDR3nt: TGTGCCAGCAGCCACTTGACAGGGATGGGTTCACCCCTCCACTTT

abundance: -
v_gene: TRBV27
j_gene: TRBJ2-3
d_gene: TRBD2
CDR3aa: CASSLAGAPDTQYF
CDR3nt: TGTGCCAGCAGTTTAGCGGGAGCCCCAGATACGCAGTATTTT

abundance: -
v_gene: TRBV9
j_gene: TRBJ2-3
d_gene: -
CDR3aa: CASSVWGHGGNTQYF
CDR3nt: TGTGCCAGCAGCGTTTGGGGACATGGCGGTAACACGCAGTATTTT

abundance: -
v_gene: TRBV28
j_gene: TRBJ1-2
d_gene: TRBD1
CDR3aa: CASSLTPGQGKIGYTF
CDR3nt: TGTGCCAGCAGTTTAACCCCCGGACAGGGGAAGATCGGCTACACCTTC

abundance: -
v_gene: TRBV29-1
j_gene: TRBJ2-7
d_gene: -
CDR3aa: CSVEGGEDHFYEQYF
CDR3nt: TGCAGCGTGGAAGGAGGGGAGGACCATTTCTACGAGCAGTACTTC

abundance: -
v_gene: TRBV6-1
j_gene: TRBJ2-7
d_gene: -
CDR3aa: CASSEASGNEQYF
CDR3nt: TGTGCCAGCAGTGAAGCCTCGGGGAACGAGCAGTACTTC

abundance: -
v_gene: TRBV27
j_gene: TRBJ1-2
d_gene: TRBD1
CDR3aa: CASSPTGTGGFRYTF
CDR3nt: TGTGCCAGCAGTCCCACGGGGACAGGGGGGTTTCGCTACACCTTC

abundance: few
v_gene: TRBV4-1
j_gene: TRBJ2-1
d_gene: TRBD2
CDR3aa: CASRQGLAGYNEQFF
CDR3nt: TGCGCCAGCAGGCAAGGGCTAGCGGGCTACAATGAGCAGTTCTTC

abundance: -
v_gene: TRBV5-4
j_gene: TRBJ1-1
d_gene: -
CDR3aa: CASSPTTNTEAFF
CDR3nt: TGTGCCAGCAGTCCGACAACGAACACTGAAGCTTTCTTT

abundance: few
v_gene: TRBV5-3
j_gene: TRBJ1-5
d_gene: -
CDR3aa: CARSPSQPQHF
CDR3nt: TGTGCCAGAAGCCCGAGCCAGCCCCAGCATTTT

abundance: -
v_gene: TRBV30
j_gene: TRBJ1-6
d_gene: TRBD1
CDR3aa: CAWNRQGYNSPLHF
CDR3nt: TGTGCCTGGAACAGACAGGGGTACAATTCACCCCTCCACTTT

abundance: few
v_gene: TRBV24-1
j_gene: TRBJ2-2
d_gene: -
CDR3aa: CATSDFAQGNTGELFF
CDR3nt: TGTGCCACCAGTGATTTTGCACAGGGGAACACCGGGGAGCTGTTTTTT

abundance: -
v_gene: TRBV18
j_gene: TRBJ2-1
d_gene: TRBD2
CDR3aa: CASSPRMASGEVVSQFF
CDR3nt: TGTGCCAGCTCACCAAGGATGGCTAGCGGGGAAGTTGTTTCTCAGTTCTTC